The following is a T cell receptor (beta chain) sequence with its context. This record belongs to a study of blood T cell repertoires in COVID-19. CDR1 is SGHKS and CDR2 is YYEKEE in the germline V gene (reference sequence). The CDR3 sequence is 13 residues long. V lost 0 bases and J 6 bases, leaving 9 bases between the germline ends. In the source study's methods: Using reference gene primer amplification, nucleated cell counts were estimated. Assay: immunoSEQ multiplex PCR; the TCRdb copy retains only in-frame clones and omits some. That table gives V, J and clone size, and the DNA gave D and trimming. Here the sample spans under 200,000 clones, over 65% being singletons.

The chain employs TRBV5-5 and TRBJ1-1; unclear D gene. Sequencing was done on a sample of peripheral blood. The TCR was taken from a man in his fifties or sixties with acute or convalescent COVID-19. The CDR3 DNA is TGTGCCAGCAGCTTGGAAGCGTGGTCTGAAGCTTTCTTT. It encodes CASSLEAWSEAFF.